This T cell receptor (beta chain) came from a study of T cells in localized non-small cell lung cancer. Study-wide results and caveats: A median around 57 of the top 100 tumor clones appeared in adjacent lung.

TCRdb keeps only in-frame clones here, not all; method: immunoSEQ multiplex PCR. The data contain about 76,000 clones, 65% to 85% of them singletons. In the case of this clone: The target antigen is unknown.

The starting material was peripheral blood, obtained before any cancer treatment. This clonotype originated in an older female donor with stage I lung adenocarcinoma.

The CDR3 loop reads CASSLADGLTYEQYF. The CDR3 DNA follows: TGTGCCAGCAGCTTAGCGGACGGCCTAACCTACGAGCAGTACTTC. V is TRBV7-9 and J is TRBJ2-7; D gene uncertain. This CDR3 is built from 15 residues. The ends were cut back, 0 bases at V and 2 bases at J, with 11 bases in the middle. Per the germline V gene, CDR1 is SEHNR and CDR2 is FQNEAQ (reference sequence).